The T cell receptor beta chain under discussion was sequenced for a study of T cell responses to AZD1222 COVID-19 vaccine. The study, taken as a whole, reports: Repertoire sampling occurred only after the peak T cell response. Just five or six AZD1222 recipients tested seropositive at baseline. Spike was spanned by vaccine-associated CD4 TCRs, with dominance at 160-218 and 743-854. Donors were chiefly white British, with a greater number of females, and clonal diversity was perhaps underestimated.

A note on this clone: The antigen is unknown.

The protocol was immunoSEQ multiplex PCR, while the TCRdb copy is restricted to in-frame clones and leaves out a portion. The top ten clones hold 1% of a sample with 170,000 or so clones, about 93% of them seen once. V shed 5 bases and J shed 3 bases, with 15 bases lying between them. CDR1 and CDR2 from the germline V gene are SGHAT and FQNNGV. The CDR3 contains 15 residues. The chain employs TRBV11-2 and TRBJ2-3; the D gene is possibly TRBD2 (7 bases). The source is an adult who received the MenACWY meningococcal vaccine as a control. The specimen comprised peripheral blood, sampled 28 days after the second dose of the MenACWY control vaccine. The CDR3 sequence is CASSRWGGPTDTQYF. In DNA, the CDR3 is TGTGCCAGCAGCCGGTGGGGGGGGCCAACAGATACGCAGTATTTT.